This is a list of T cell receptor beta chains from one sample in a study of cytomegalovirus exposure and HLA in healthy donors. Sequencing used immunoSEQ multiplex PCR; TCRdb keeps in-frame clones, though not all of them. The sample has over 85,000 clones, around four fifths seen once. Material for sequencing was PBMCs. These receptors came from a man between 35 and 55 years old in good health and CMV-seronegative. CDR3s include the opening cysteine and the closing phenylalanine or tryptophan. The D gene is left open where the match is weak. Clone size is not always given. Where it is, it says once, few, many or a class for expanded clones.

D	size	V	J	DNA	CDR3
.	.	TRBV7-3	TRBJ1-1	TGTGCCAGCAGCTTAAGTGTCAGCACTGAAGCTTTCTTT	CASSLSVSTEAFF
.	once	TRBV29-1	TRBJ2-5	TGCAGCGTTGCTCAGGCAGGGGAACAAGAGACCCAGTACTTC	CSVAQAGEQETQYF
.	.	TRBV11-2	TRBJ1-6	TGTGCCAGCAGCTTAGGGGTCGGGGGGTATTCACCCCTCCACTTT	CASSLGVGGYSPLHF
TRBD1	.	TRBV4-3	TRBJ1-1	TGCGCCAGCAGCCAGGGGACAGGGGTCAACTTCATGAACACTGAAGCTTTCTTT	CASSQGTGVNFMNTEAFF
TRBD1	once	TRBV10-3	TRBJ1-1	TGTGCCATCAGCGAGCGGGACAGGGGGCGGGGTACTGAAGCTTTCTTT	CAISERDRGRGTEAFF
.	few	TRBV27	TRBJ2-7	TGTGCCACCCAGATGGGCCAGGGCAGGGGCTACGAGCAGTACTTC	CATQMGQGRGYEQYF
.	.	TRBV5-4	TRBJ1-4	TGTGCCAGCGGCTCCCAGGGCGTCGAAAAACTGTTTTTT	CASGSQGVEKLFF
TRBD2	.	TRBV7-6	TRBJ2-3	TGTGCCAGCAGTCTAGTGGGACTAGCGGGGGGGAATAGCACAGATACGCAGTATTTT	CASSLVGLAGGNSTDTQYF
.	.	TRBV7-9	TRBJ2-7	TGTTCCAGCAGCTTTCTCCCCGGGACTTCCCACTACGAGCAGTACTTC	CSSSFLPGTSHYEQYF
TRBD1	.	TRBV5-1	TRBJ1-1	TGCGCCAGCAGCCCGAGACAGGGGTGGGACACTGAAGCTTTCTTT	CASSPRQGWDTEAFF
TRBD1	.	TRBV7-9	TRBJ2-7	TGTGCCAGCAGCTTGGACAGGGGGCCGACCTACGAGCAGTACTTC	CASSLDRGPTYEQYF
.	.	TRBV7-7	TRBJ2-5	TGTGCTAGCAGCGGCGGGACTTCAAGAAGTCCACAGACCCAGTACTTC	CASSGGTSRSPQTQYF
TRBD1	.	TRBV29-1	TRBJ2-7	TGCAGCGTTGTTTGGCAGGGGGCCACCTACGAGCAGTACTTC	CSVVWQGATYEQYF
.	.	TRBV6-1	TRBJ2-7	TGTGCCAGCAGTGAAGCGGGACTGACAGCCTACGAGCAGTACTTC	CASSEAGLTAYEQYF
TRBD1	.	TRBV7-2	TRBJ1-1	TGTGCCAGCAGCCCCCGACAGGGACACACTGAAGCTTTCTTT	CASSPRQGHTEAFF
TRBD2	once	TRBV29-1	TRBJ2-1	TGCAGCGTTAGCGGGGGGGCAGCCAATGAGCAGTTCTTC	CSVSGGAANEQFF
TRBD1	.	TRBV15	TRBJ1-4	TGTGCCACCAGCAGTGAACAGGGGGCGCAGGTTGAAAAACTGTTTTTT	CATSSEQGAQVEKLFF
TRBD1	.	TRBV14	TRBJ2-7	TGTGCCAGCAGCCTCCGGGACAGGGGGGCCTACGAGCAGTACTTC	CASSLRDRGAYEQYF
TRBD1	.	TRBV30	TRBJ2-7	TGTGCCTGGAGTGTACCGCCTGGACAGGGGATCTACGAGCAGTACTTC	CAWSVPPGQGIYEQYF
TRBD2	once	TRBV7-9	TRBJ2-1	TGTGCCAGCAGCCGCTGGACTAGCGTCACCCAGGGCGATGAGCAGTTCTTC	CASSRWTSVTQGDEQFF
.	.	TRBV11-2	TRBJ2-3	TGTGCCAGCAGCCCACTAGGCTTTATCACAGATACGCAGTATTTT	CASSPLGFITDTQYF
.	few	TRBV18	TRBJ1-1	TGTGCCAGCTCACCTTCAGGGGTGAGGGACACTGAAGCTTTCTTT	CASSPSGVRDTEAFF
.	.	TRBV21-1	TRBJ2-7	TGTGCCAGCAGCGTCCACAGGGGGCCTGCCTACGAGCAGTACTTC	CASSVHRGPAYEQYF
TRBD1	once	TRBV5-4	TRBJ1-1	TGTGCCAGCAGCTTAAAGACAGGGGAGAACACTGAAGCTTTCTTT	CASSLKTGENTEAFF
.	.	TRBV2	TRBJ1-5	TGTGCCAGCCGGCGGGGCGCGAGCAATCAGCCCCAGCATTTT	CASRRGASNQPQHF
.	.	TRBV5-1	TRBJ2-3	TGCGCCAGCAGCGAGGGGACTTCCACAGATACGCAGTATTTT	CASSEGTSTDTQYF
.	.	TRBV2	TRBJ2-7	TGTGCCACGGAGGCGGACTCCTACGAGCAGTACTTC	CATEADSYEQYF
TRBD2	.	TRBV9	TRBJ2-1	TGTGCCAGCAGCGTTGGTAGCGGGGCCTACAATGAGCAGTTCTTC	CASSVGSGAYNEQFF
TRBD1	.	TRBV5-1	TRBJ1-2	TGCGCCAGCAGCCCCACCCCCTCAGGGGGCATTTATGGCTACACCTTC	CASSPTPSGGIYGYTF
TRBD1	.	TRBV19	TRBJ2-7	TGTGCCAGTAGTATCCCAAAGGACAGGGGTCTCTTCGAGCAGTACTTC	CASSIPKDRGLFEQYF